The rows below give T cell receptor beta chains drawn from one sample of a study of identifying expanded T cells in peripheral blood. Profiling relied on immunoSEQ multiplex PCR, and the TCRdb table lists in-frame clones only, not all of them. The sample shows some 95,000 clones, 88% of them seen only once. What was sequenced was blood. The source is a person aged 18 to 75 in good health. Both conserved end residues are part of each CDR3. Fields, in order: V gene, D gene, J gene, clone size, CDR3 protein, CDR3 DNA. D genes are given only for firm matches. Rows give clone size only sometimes, using once, few, many, or a class for an expanded clone.

TRBV7-9	-	TRBJ2-7	-	CASSSTYEQYF	TGTGCCAGCAGCTCAACCTACGAGCAGTACTTC
TRBV30	TRBD1	TRBJ2-7	-	CAQGQWSSYEQYF	TGTGCCCAGGGACAGTGGAGCTCCTACGAGCAGTACTTC
TRBV19	-	TRBJ1-1	-	CASRGRDTEAFF	TGTGCCAGTAGGGGCAGGGACACTGAAGCTTTCTTT
TRBV7-6	-	TRBJ2-2	medium-sized	CASSLGGTLSTGELFF	TGTGCCAGCAGCTTAGGAGGGACCTTATCCACCGGGGAGCTGTTTTTT
TRBV7-9	-	TRBJ2-7	-	CASSSYYEQYF	TGTGCCAGCAGCTCCTACTACGAGCAGTACTTC
TRBV29-1	-	TRBJ2-7	-	CSVAGLDYEQYF	TGCAGCGTCGCGGGCTTAGACTACGAGCAGTACTTC
TRBV5-4	-	TRBJ2-5	-	CASSYGHQETQYF	TGTGCCAGCAGCTACGGACACCAAGAGACCCAGTACTTC
TRBV27	TRBD2	TRBJ2-7	-	CASSRSSSGSYEQYF	TGTGCCAGCAGTCGATCCTCTAGCGGGAGCTACGAGCAGTACTTC
TRBV19	-	TRBJ1-2	-	CASSISRAGEAYGGYTF	TGTGCCAGTAGTATTTCCCGGGCCGGAGAGGCCTATGGGGGCTACACCTTC
TRBV6-5	-	TRBJ2-2	-	CASRQGRDTGELFF	TGTGCCAGCAGACAGGGTCGTGACACCGGGGAGCTGTTTTTT
TRBV10-3	-	TRBJ1-1	few	CAIATGSDTEAFF	TGTGCCATTGCCACGGGTAGCGACACTGAAGCTTTCTTT
TRBV30	TRBD1	TRBJ2-7	-	CAWRGQANYEQYF	TGTGCCTGGAGGGGACAGGCTAACTACGAGCAGTACTTC
TRBV4-3	-	TRBJ2-5	-	CASSQDYFSRETQYF	TGCGCCAGCAGCCAAGATTACTTCAGTCGGGAGACCCAGTACTTC
TRBV18	-	TRBJ2-3	-	CASSPQNTDTQYF	TGTGCCAGCTCACCACAGAATACAGATACGCAGTATTTT
TRBV19	TRBD1	TRBJ1-2	-	CASSVRQGRGYTF	TGTGCCAGTAGTGTCAGACAGGGTCGAGGCTACACCTTC
TRBV7-2	-	TRBJ2-3	-	CASSSENLARSTDTQYF	TGTGCCAGCAGCTCCGAAAACTTAGCGCGAAGCACAGATACGCAGTATTTT
TRBV11-1	TRBD2	TRBJ2-7	-	CASSLTGQGLYYEQYF	TGTGCCAGCAGCTTAACGGGCCAGGGACTATACTACGAGCAGTACTTC
TRBV14	-	TRBJ2-2	-	CASSQGGHMPGELFF	TGTGCCAGCAGCCAAGGGGGGCATATGCCCGGGGAGCTGTTTTTT
TRBV27	TRBD2	TRBJ2-1	-	CASSLDFRGGAYNEQFF	TGTGCCAGCAGTTTAGACTTCCGCGGGGGTGCCTACAATGAGCAGTTCTTC
TRBV19	-	TRBJ1-1	-	CASRDTEASNTEAFF	TGTGCCAGTAGGGATACTGAGGCCTCGAACACTGAAGCTTTCTTT
TRBV15	-	TRBJ1-4	-	CATSRPGREKLFF	TGTGCCACCAGCAGACCTGGAAGGGAAAAACTGTTTTTT
TRBV7-8	TRBD2	TRBJ2-5	-	CASSPRRTSEGETQYF	TGTGCCAGCAGCCCACGGCGGACTAGCGAGGGAGAGACCCAGTACTTC
TRBV7-9	-	TRBJ1-3	-	CASSLAPTGISGNTIYF	TGTGCCAGCAGCTTAGCGCCTACAGGGATCTCTGGAAACACCATATATTTT
TRBV7-9	TRBD1	TRBJ1-2	-	CASSLTGDYGYTF	TGTGCCAGCAGCCTAACAGGGGACTATGGCTACACCTTC
TRBV7-6	-	TRBJ2-2	-	CASSLRGLNGELFF	TGTGCCAGCAGCTTACGAGGGCTTAACGGGGAGCTGTTTTTT
TRBV30	-	TRBJ2-2	-	CAWSKTGRTGELFF	TGTGCCTGGAGTAAGACAGGGAGGACCGGGGAGCTGTTTTTT
TRBV28	TRBD1	TRBJ2-5	once	CASSPGTGGAETQYF	TGTGCCAGCAGCCCGGGGACAGGGGGTGCAGAGACCCAGTACTTC
TRBV7-6	-	TRBJ2-3	-	CASSLAGGRSTDTQYF	TGTGCCAGCAGCTTAGCTGGGGGGCGAAGCACAGATACGCAGTATTTT
TRBV30	TRBD1	TRBJ1-5	-	CAWQGENQPQHF	TGTGCCTGGCAGGGGGAGAATCAGCCCCAGCATTTT
TRBV6-5	-	TRBJ1-1	once	CASSPLGVITEAFF	TGTGCCAGCAGCCCCCTCGGGGTCATCACTGAAGCTTTCTTT
TRBV19	-	TRBJ1-5	few	CASSISGNSNQPQHF	TGTGCCAGTAGTATCTCCGGAAATAGCAATCAGCCCCAGCATTTT
TRBV6-4	-	TRBJ2-6	-	CASSTGKSGANVLTF	TGTGCCAGCAGCACCGGGAAATCTGGGGCCAACGTCCTGACTTTC
TRBV27	-	TRBJ2-1	many	CASSLTPGRGFSLSEQFF	TGTGCCAGCAGTTTAACACCCGGCCGGGGTTTTAGTCTCAGTGAGCAGTTCTTC
TRBV9	TRBD1	TRBJ2-3	-	CASSDGQGTDTQYF	TGTGCCAGCAGCGACGGACAGGGGACAGATACGCAGTATTTT
TRBV30	-	TRBJ1-5	few	CAWSKQGYQPQHF	TGTGCCTGGTCGAAGCAGGGGTATCAGCCCCAGCATTTT
TRBV18	-	TRBJ1-1	-	CASSPRSRETEAFF	TGTGCCAGCTCACCGAGGTCCAGGGAAACTGAAGCTTTCTTT
TRBV6-4	-	TRBJ1-6	-	CASSDRDNSPLHF	TGTGCCAGCAGTGACAGGGATAATTCACCCCTCCACTTT
TRBV6-1	-	TRBJ2-7	-	CASSEGIAETYEQYF	TGTGCCAGCAGTGAAGGAATAGCAGAAACCTACGAGCAGTACTTC
TRBV30	-	TRBJ1-4	-	CAWSVGSNEKLFF	TGTGCCTGGAGCGTCGGCTCTAATGAAAAACTGTTTTTT
TRBV5-1	-	TRBJ2-5	-	CASSTAGLPRQTQYF	TGCGCCAGCAGCACTGCAGGGCTTCCTCGACAGACCCAGTACTTC
TRBV7-8	TRBD1	TRBJ1-2	few	CASSPSHGTGVLSYTF	TGTGCCAGCAGCCCGTCTCACGGGACAGGGGTTTTGAGCTACACCTTC
TRBV13	TRBD2	TRBJ2-5	-	CASSRSGGGASETQYF	TGTGCCAGCAGTCGGTCTGGCGGGGGGGCTTCGGAGACCCAGTACTTC
TRBV2	-	TRBJ2-2	once	CASRGDTNTGELFF	TGTGCCAGCCGCGGAGATACGAACACCGGGGAGCTGTTTTTT
TRBV11-2	TRBD1	TRBJ2-1	-	CASSSAGQGAGNEQFF	TGTGCCAGCAGCTCTGCCGGGCAGGGGGCGGGGAATGAGCAGTTCTTC
TRBV7-8	-	TRBJ2-5	-	CASSLAGGKETQYF	TGTGCCAGCAGCTTAGCGGGGGGAAAGGAGACCCAGTACTTC
TRBV10-3	-	TRBJ1-1	-	CAISGVMNTEAFF	TGTGCCATCAGCGGGGTAATGAACACTGAAGCTTTCTTT
TRBV6-1	-	TRBJ1-2	few	CASSGRTHVESYTF	TGTGCCAGCAGTGGACGCACACATGTCGAAAGCTACACCTTC
TRBV7-2	TRBD2	TRBJ2-7	once	CASSPGGSGRGEQYF	TGTGCCAGCAGCCCGGGGGGTAGCGGGAGAGGCGAGCAGTACTTC
TRBV27	TRBD2	TRBJ2-3	-	CASKFSGFSTDTQYF	TGTGCCAGCAAATTTAGCGGGTTTAGCACAGATACGCAGTATTTT
TRBV15	TRBD1	TRBJ1-4	-	CATSAHRGLNEKLFF	TGTGCCACCAGCGCCCACAGGGGTCTGAATGAAAAACTGTTTTTT
TRBV7-2	TRBD2	TRBJ2-7	-	CASSPVGAGGYEQYF	TGTGCCAGCAGCCCTGTGGGGGCGGGGGGTTACGAGCAGTACTTC
TRBV29-1	TRBD1	TRBJ1-6	-	CSVDPPETGVPYNYNSPLHF	TGCAGCGTTGACCCCCCGGAGACAGGGGTTCCCTATAATTATAATTCACCCCTCCACTTT
TRBV4-1	-	TRBJ1-1	-	CASSQDQEGLNTEAFF	TGCGCCAGCAGCCAAGATCAAGAGGGCTTAAACACTGAAGCTTTCTTT
TRBV5-6	-	TRBJ2-3	-	CASSVTDGGRDTQYF	TGTGCCAGCAGCGTTACCGACGGGGGAAGAGATACGCAGTATTTT
TRBV9	-	TRBJ2-1	-	CASSVADRGKGASGTGEQFF	TGTGCCAGCAGCGTAGCTGATAGGGGAAAGGGGGCTAGCGGTACGGGAGAGCAGTTCTTC
TRBV29-1	-	TRBJ2-1	-	CSVRTEGNEQFF	TGCAGCGTCCGGACAGAGGGCAATGAGCAGTTCTTC
TRBV19	-	TRBJ1-6	few	CASSNTRTLGSPLHF	TGTGCCAGTAGTAACACCCGGACGTTGGGTTCACCCCTCCACTTT